This TCR beta chain was found in a study of OX40 agonist ivuxolimab in advanced cancers. Across the whole study: Ivuxolimab, an antibody that agonizes OX40 (CD134), was administered to the patients.

No patient had autoimmune disease or received systemic immunosuppression. Clones were read by immunoSEQ multiplex PCR, and TCRdb kept only the in-frame ones, dropping some. The sample contains tens of thousands of clones, roughly 84% of which appear only once. Germline V lookup: CDR1 LNHDA, CDR2 SQIVND (reference sequence). The ends were cut back, 3 bases at V and 6 bases at J, with 15 bases in the middle. This CDR3 region has 15 residues. This clonotype originated in an adult with an advanced solid tumor such as melanoma, head and neck, liver or kidney cancer. The sequenced sample was CD4+ or CD8+ T cells sorted from blood, obtained in a trial of the OX40 agonist ivuxolimab. V gene TRBV19 combines with J gene TRBJ2-4, with TRBD2 as a possible D gene (7 bases). CDR3 DNA sequence: TGTGCCAGTAGTATCTCCGGGGGGCCTGGAAACATTCAGTACTTC. Translating gives CASSISGGPGNIQYF.